This TCR beta chain was obtained from a study of T-cell reconstitution after alpha-beta-depleted transplantation in children. Unique molecular identifiers were incorporated into the prepared TCRbeta library. Via MiXCR, TCRdb re-called the PCR reads, giving one row per CDR3 protein. The sample shows around 240,000 distinct CDR3 sequences, 9.7% of them seen only once. This clonotype came up many times. The CDR3 loop spans 13 amino acids. Trimming pared 6 bases from V and 6 bases from J, leaving 14 bases between. Germline CDR1 is SGHTA and CDR2 is FQGNSA. Sequencing was performed on PBMCs from the stem cell graft donor, taken from the stem cell graft. The chain combines TRBV7-2 with TRBJ1-1; D is uncertain. The receptor was isolated from a human donor who donated a stem cell graft to a child with SCID. CDR3 sequence: CASSYSELAEAFF. The CDR3 region has the DNA TGTGCCAGCAGTTACTCAGAGCTGGCTGAAGCTTTCTTT.